These 20 T cell receptor beta chains were all obtained from the same sample, sequenced in a study of OX40 agonist ivuxolimab in advanced cancers. The protocol was immunoSEQ multiplex PCR, while the TCRdb copy is restricted to in-frame clones and leaves out a portion. Among roughly 70,000 clones listed, roughly 84% were seen once. Source: CD4+ or CD8+ T cells sorted from blood, taken in a trial of the OX40 agonist ivuxolimab. The source of these receptors is an adult with an advanced solid tumor such as melanoma, head and neck, liver or kidney cancer.

V is TRBV19 and J is TRBJ2-7; TRBD2 might be the D (5 bases). Gene TRBJ2-1 matches the end of the DNA better, so the J call may be wrong. Germline CDR1 is LNHDA and CDR2 is SQIVND (reference sequence). The CDR3 has 14 residues. Written as DNA, the CDR3 is TGTGCCAGTAGTAGACTCGGGAACAACAATGAGCAGTTCTTC. It is translated as CASSRLGNNNEQFF.

The CDR3 DNA is TGTGCCAGCAGCTTGGCCCCGGGGCGGGAGGGCCTCTACAATGAGCAGTTCTTC. Translating it yields CASSLAPGREGLYNEQFF. V and J are TRBV5-4 and TRBJ2-1; TRBD2 matches 9 bases. Germline loops: CDR1 SGHNT, CDR2 YYREEE (reference sequence). CDR3 size: 18 residues. Germline trimming cut 0 bases from V and 3 bases from J; bases unmatched to any gene: 10.

The chain links TRBV19 to TRBJ1-1; D not certain. Germline values: CDR1 LNHDA, CDR2 SQIVND (reference sequence). V lost 6 bases and J 2 bases, leaving 10 bases between the germline ends. The CDR3 is 13 amino acids. This CDR3 reads CASSQTRNTEAFF. CDR3 DNA sequence: TGTGCCAGTAGCCAAACTCGAAACACTGAAGCTTTCTTT.

The chain employs TRBV5-4 and TRBJ1-2; tentatively, D is TRBD1 (6 bases). The CDR3 consists of 15 residues. Deletions cut 4 bases from V and 4 bases from J, with 17 bases between. Germline V gene lookup returns CDR1 SGHNT and CDR2 YYREEE (reference sequence). The CDR3, as DNA: TGTGCCAGCAGCGACAGGTCCCAACTCCTCTATGGCTACACCTTC. It translates to CASSDRSQLLYGYTF.

This chain links TRBV5-1 with TRBJ2-5; D gene ambiguous. The CDR3 spans 13 residues. Germline CDR1 is SGHRS and CDR2 is YFSETQ. Trimming stripped 2 bases from V and 2 bases from J, with 7 bases between. CDR3 amino acids: CASSLMAQETQYF. The CDR3 DNA reads as TGCGCCAGCAGCTTAATGGCGCAAGAGACCCAGTACTTC.

The chain employs TRBV6-5 and TRBJ1-3, with D perhaps matching TRBD1 (5 bases). Germline V gene sequence: CDR1 MNHEY, CDR2 SVGAGI. Trimming removed 2 bases from V and 0 bases from J, with 8 bases in between. The CDR3 totals 15 residues. For the CDR3, the DNA is TGTGCCAGCAGTTACGGGGGGGGCTCTGGAAACACCATATATTTT. This codes for CASSYGGGSGNTIYF.

The chain couples TRBV4-1 to TRBJ2-1, with a possible D match to TRBD2 (6 bases). The CDR3 is 18 amino acids. Deletions cut 0 bases from V and 1 base from J, with 16 bases between. The germline CDR1 and CDR2 sequences are MGHRA and YSYEKL. The CDR3 spells CASSQDRGGLASYNEQFF. CDR3 bases: TGCGCCAGCAGCCAAGACCGCGGAGGGCTAGCTTCCTACAATGAGCAGTTCTTC.

The chain employs TRBV7-2 and TRBJ2-5, with D perhaps matching TRBD2 (5 bases). Germline assignment: CDR1 SGHTA and CDR2 FQGNSA. The CDR3 has 16 amino acids. Trimming left V 1 base short and J 5 bases short, with 17 bases between. CDR3 nucleotides: TGTGCCAGCAGCTTAGTTTTCCAGGCCAGAGGGGAGACCCAGTACTTC. This codes for CASSLVFQARGETQYF.

The chain uses TRBV7-2 and TRBJ1-5, with a tentative D call TRBD1 (5 bases). Germline assignment: CDR1 SGHTA and CDR2 FQGNSA. The CDR3 is made up of 15 amino acids. The ends were cut back, 5 bases at V and 3 bases at J, with 14 bases in the middle. CDR3 sequence reads: CASSLRGRVNQPQHF. The CDR3 nucleotides read TGTGCCAGCAGCCTGAGGGGCCGAGTCAATCAGCCCCAGCATTTT.

The V gene is TRBV6-6, the J gene TRBJ1-2, with D possibly being TRBD1 (5 bases). Per germline, CDR1 MNHNY and CDR2 SVGAGI (reference sequence). This CDR3 is built from 14 residues. V was clipped by 7 bases and J by 6 bases, with 18 bases between them. CDR3 DNA: TGTGCCAGCATCCGGGACTCCTCAAGCCATGGCTACACCTTC. Translating it yields CASIRDSSSHGYTF.

The V call is TRBV4-3, the J call TRBJ2-3; D unclear. Germline loops: CDR1 LGHNA, CDR2 YSLEER. V dropped 2 bases and J dropped 2 bases, with 5 bases sitting between them. There are 13 residues in the CDR3. The CDR3 region is CASSQIDTDTQYF. Here the CDR3 DNA reads TGCGCCAGCAGCCAAATCGACACAGATACGCAGTATTTT.

V and J are TRBV5-8 and TRBJ1-2; 8 bases are shared with TRBD1. The CDR3 is made up of 15 amino acids. The V segment lost 4 bases and the J segment 2 bases; nucleotides outside the gene matches: 7. Germline CDR1 SGHTS, CDR2 YDEGEE. The CDR3 spells CASSRRQGRNYGYTF. CDR3 DNA: TGTGCCAGCAGCAGACGACAGGGGAGGAACTATGGCTACACCTTC.

The chain is built from TRBV7-9 and TRBJ2-5, with D maybe TRBD2 (6 bases). The CDR3 runs 14 residues. Germline V CDR1 and CDR2: SEHNR, FQNEAQ (reference sequence). The V end was cut by 5 bases, the J end by 5 bases, with 15 bases between. CDR3 coding DNA: TGTGCCAGCAGCCCTCAAAGGGGAGGTGAGACCCAGTACTTC. It translates to CASSPQRGGETQYF.

The chain recombines TRBV15 with TRBJ2-5, with D perhaps matching TRBD2 (6 bases). Looked up from germline, CDR1 is LNHNV and CDR2 is YYDKDF (reference sequence). Trimming removed 0 bases at V and 5 bases at J, with 13 bases between. This CDR3 spans 15 amino acids. In DNA, the CDR3 is TGTGCCACCAGCAGAGAAGCTTCGGGGAGGGAGACCCAGTACTTC. It encodes CATSREASGRETQYF.

A note on this clone: Other DNA sequences from this sample encode an identical CDR3 as well. This chain uses TRBV5-1 with TRBJ2-2; 10 bases are shared with TRBD2. The CDR3 is 17 amino acids. Germline CDR1 reads SGHRS; CDR2 reads YFSETQ. The V and J ends lost 6 bases and 6 bases, in that order; junction bases with no gene match: 14. CDR3 nucleotides: TGCGCCAGCATACCGGGTCTAGCGGGGGATTCGGCCGGGGAGCTGTTTTTT. It specifies CASIPGLAGDSAGELFF.

V usage is TRBV5-1 and J usage is TRBJ1-5, with TRBD1 matching over 7 bases. The CDR3 is made up of 17 amino acids. Germline V CDR1 and CDR2: SGHRS, YFSETQ. The V segment lost 4 bases and the J segment 1 base; nucleotides outside the gene matches: 11. CDR3 sequence (DNA): TGCGCCAGCAGCCCGGGGGTAGGGGGCAGGAGCAATCAGCCCCAGCATTTT. It specifies CASSPGVGGRSNQPQHF.

The chain uses TRBV7-3 and TRBJ2-2; perhaps TRBD1 as D (6 bases). Germline-derived CDR1 and CDR2 are SGHTA and FQGTGA. The CDR3 extends over 15 amino acids. V dropped 3 bases and J dropped 6 bases, with 14 bases sitting between them. CDR3 in DNA: TGTGCCAGCAGCTTTAACACAGGGAGTTCCGGGGAGCTGTTTTTT. Translating gives CASSFNTGSSGELFF.

The CDR3 loop reads CASSLYSEQYF. For the CDR3, the DNA is TGTGCCAGCAGCTTGTATAGCGAGCAGTACTTC. This chain joins TRBV5-6 and TRBJ2-7; D gene ambiguous. V was trimmed by 1 base and J by 6 bases, leaving 5 bases between them. The germline V gene encodes CDR1 SGHDT and CDR2 YYEEEE. The CDR3 extends over 11 amino acids.

The V gene is TRBV6-6, the J gene TRBJ2-3; D is tentatively TRBD1 or TRBD2 (5 bases each). CDR3 length: 16 residues. V gave up 7 bases and J gave up 0 bases, with 17 bases separating them. Germline CDR1 MNHNY, CDR2 SVGAGI (reference sequence). CDR3 bases: TGTGCCAGCAAAGCCCCCGGGACGACTAGCACAGATACGCAGTATTTT. This codes for CASKAPGTTSTDTQYF.

V gene TRBV7-9 combines with J gene TRBJ2-3; no firm D call. Germline CDR1 SEHNR, CDR2 FQNEAQ (reference sequence). The CDR3 is made up of 11 amino acids. Trimming took 8 bases from V and 2 from J, leaving 5 bases between them. The DNA of the CDR3 is TGTGCCAGCCAACCCACAGATACGCAGTATTTT. Translation gives CASQPTDTQYF.